One sample yielded the 20 T cell receptor beta chains listed below, sequenced in a study of radiotherapy plus CTLA-4 blockade in lung cancer. Assay: immunoSEQ multiplex PCR; the TCRdb copy retains only in-frame clones and omits some. The sample includes tens of thousands of clones, about 74% of them seen just once. Sequences were derived from peripheral blood, sampled from a patient treated with radiotherapy plus ipilimumab. The origin of the receptors is a human donor with non-small cell lung cancer who had stable disease on radiotherapy plus ipilimumab.

Details on this clone: Other DNA sequences in the same sample also yield this CDR3. The J gene is TRBJ1-5, the V gene TRBV7-9; D not resolved. This CDR3 spans 13 amino acids. V was shortened by 3 bases and J by 4 bases, with 7 bases between the two germline ends. Germline V lookup: CDR1 SEHNR, CDR2 FQNEAQ (reference sequence). DNA of the CDR3: TGTGCCAGCAGCTTCCGGGAGAATCAGCCCCAGCATTTT. Translation: CASSFRENQPQHF.

The J gene is TRBJ1-6, the V gene TRBV5-6; 9 bases map to TRBD1. CDR3 size: 16 residues. V gave up 4 bases and J gave up 8 bases; unmatched junction bases: 10. Germline values: CDR1 SGHDT, CDR2 YYEEEE. The CDR3 spells CASSGGTGTGYSPLHF. As DNA, the CDR3 is TGTGCCAGCAGCGGAGGGACAGGGACCGGTTATTCACCCCTCCACTTT.

The CDR3 protein is CASGLVRGLTGELFF. As DNA, the CDR3 is TGTGCTAGTGGTTTGGTACGGGGTCTAACCGGGGAGCTGTTTTTT. The chain joins TRBV12-5 to TRBJ2-2, with D possibly matching TRBD2 (5 bases). V lost 0 bases to trimming and J lost 5 bases, with 10 bases between them. Germline lookup yields CDR1 LGHNT and CDR2 FRNRAP. The CDR3 is 15 amino acids. Supplemented by reference TRBV12-5 and TRBJ2-2, the full variable domain reads DARVTQTPRHKVTEMGQEVTMRCQPILGHNTVFWYRQTMMQGLELLAYFRNRAPLDDSGMPKDRFSAEMPDATLATLKIQPSEPRDSAVYFCASGLVRGLTGELFFGEGSRLTVL.

The chain carries TRBV5-1 and TRBJ2-3; TRBD2 might be the D (5 bases). The CDR3 runs to 13 residues. Germline V gene sequence: CDR1 SGHRS, CDR2 YFSETQ. Trimming pared 0 bases from V and 10 bases from J, leaving 12 bases between. The CDR3 loop reads CASSLEPERAQYF. The CDR3, as DNA: TGCGCCAGCAGCTTGGAACCCGAGAGGGCGCAGTATTTT.

This clone was seen only a few times. The V and J genes are TRBV10-2 and TRBJ1-1, with TRBD1 identical over 8 bases. The CDR3 consists of 14 residues. The ends lost 3 bases at V and 4 bases at J; junction bases unmatched: 4. CDR1 and CDR2 (germline): WSHSY, SAAADI. In nucleotides, the CDR3 is TGCGCCAGCAGTGACACGGACAGGGCCACTGAAGCTTTCTTT. Translating gives CASSDTDRATEAFF.

The CDR3 sequence is CASSYLAGGTGELFF. The CDR3 DNA reads as TGTGCCAGCAGCTACCTAGCGGGGGGGACCGGGGAGCTGTTTTTT. The chain uses TRBV7-3 and TRBJ2-2, with TRBD2 identical over 12 bases. Unmatched junction bases numbered 2, after V lost 4 bases and J lost 5 bases. CDR3 size: 15 residues. Germline CDR1 and CDR2: SGHTA and FQGTGA.

CDR3 nucleotide sequence: TGTGCCAGCAGCTTCGCTAGACTAGCGGGCAGAGAGACCCAGTACTTC. This codes for CASSFARLAGRETQYF. The rearrangement joins TRBV7-9 to TRBJ2-5; 10 nucleotides agree with TRBD2. V was clipped by 3 bases and J by 4 bases; unmatched bases: 8. The CDR3 extends over 16 amino acids. The V gene's germline CDR1 is SEHNR and CDR2 FQNEAQ (reference sequence).

The chain has TRBV6-5 and TRBJ1-1; D is unclear. The CDR3 runs to 14 residues. Germline CDR1 reads MNHEY; CDR2 reads SVGAGI. Between the trimmed V and J ends, which lost 5 bases and 0 bases, there was a span of 10 bases. DNA of the CDR3: TGTGCCAGCAGTGAGGGTCTTCTGAACACTGAAGCTTTCTTT. As protein: CASSEGLLNTEAFF.

The chain joins TRBV7-2 to TRBJ2-7; D is perhaps TRBD1 (6 bases). The CDR3 totals 13 residues. Trimming stripped 8 bases from V and 2 bases from J, with 13 bases between. Germline loops: CDR1 SGHTA, CDR2 FQGNSA. This chain's CDR3 is CASGEQGPYEQYF. CDR3 coding DNA: TGTGCCAGCGGCGAGCAGGGGCCCTACGAGCAGTACTTC.

The rearrangement links TRBV5-1 to TRBJ1-1; D gene unclear. This CDR3 is built from 12 residues. CDR1 is SGHRS and CDR2 is YFSETQ in the germline V gene. Trimming removed 4 bases at V and 11 bases at J, with 15 bases between. CDR3 amino acids: CASSPTSGEAFF. For the CDR3, the DNA is TGCGCCAGCAGCCCCACTAGTGGTGAGGCTTTCTTT.

The rearrangement links TRBV2 to TRBJ2-2, with 8 bases matching TRBD1. The CDR3 covers 15 residues. The J segment lost 5 bases and the V segment lost 4 bases, leaving 6 bases of the junction unmatched. Germline loops: CDR1 SNHLY, CDR2 FYNNEI. CDR3 in DNA: TGTGCCAGCAGTGTCTCAGGGGGCTCAACCGGGGAGCTGTTTTTT. This sequence encodes CASSVSGGSTGELFF.

The V gene is TRBV18, the J gene TRBJ1-6; 8 positions agree with TRBD1. This CDR3 spans 16 amino acids. Trimming at V came to 2 bases and at J to 7 bases, leaving 7 bases not matched to a gene. In germline, CDR1 is KGHSH, CDR2 LQKENI. Here the CDR3 DNA reads TGTGCCAGCTCACCATCCGACAGGGGTGGCAATTCACCCCTCCACTTT. Translated, it gives CASSPSDRGGNSPLHF. Full variable domain (rest looked up from reference TRBV18 and TRBJ1-6): NAGVMQNPRHLVRRRGQEARLRCSPMKGHSHVYWYRQLPEEGLKFMVYLQKENIIDESGMPKERFSAEFPKEGPSILRIQQVVRGDSAAYFCASSPSDRGGNSPLHFGNGTRLTVT.

The chain carries TRBV6-6 and TRBJ2-2; 7 bases match TRBD2. This CDR3 contains 15 residues. The ends lost 6 bases at V and 8 bases at J; junction bases unmatched: 12. Germline V gives CDR1 MNHNY, CDR2 SVGAGI (reference sequence). CDR3: CASRTLAISGGELFF. In nucleotides, the CDR3 is TGTGCCAGCAGAACACTAGCGATATCGGGTGGGGAGCTGTTTTTT.

This clone was detected only once. This rearrangement joins TRBV5-5 to TRBJ1-2, with a possible D match to TRBD1 (6 bases). The CDR3 covers 16 residues. Germline CDR1 and CDR2: SGHKS and YYEKEE (reference sequence). V was cut by 3 bases and J by 5 bases, with 20 bases left in between. Written as DNA, the CDR3 is TGTGCCAGCAGCTCCACAGGGAAGGATATTCTTTATGGCTACACCTTC. Protein product: CASSSTGKDILYGYTF.

This chain joins TRBV7-3 and TRBJ2-1; 7 nucleotides line up with TRBD2. Germline values: CDR1 SGHTA, CDR2 FQGTGA. CDR3 length equals 16 residues. V was clipped by 6 bases and J by 5 bases; unmatched bases: 13. CDR3 nucleotide sequence: TGTGCCAGCAGTCCTGAAGGTAGCGGGCGCCACAATGAGCAGTTCTTC. Protein sequence: CASSPEGSGRHNEQFF.

The chain carries TRBV20-1 and TRBJ2-3; D not certain. The CDR3 loop spans 11 amino acids. The germline V and J ends were trimmed by 0 bases and 5 bases, with 3 bases remaining between them. Germline V gene sequence: CDR1 DFQATT, CDR2 SNEGSKA (reference sequence). CDR3 in amino acids: CSARDKDTQYF. The CDR3 DNA is TGCAGTGCTAGAGATAAAGATACGCAGTATTTT.

This clone has only one observation. The same CDR3 can be traced to other DNA sequences in this sample. V and J are TRBV12-5 and TRBJ2-5; D is possibly TRBD2 (6 bases). This CDR3 comprises 19 residues. With 0 bases removed from V and 4 bases from J, the gap between germline ends came to 24 bases. Germline lookup yields CDR1 LGHNT and CDR2 FRNRAP. DNA of the CDR3: TGTGCTAGTGGTTTGGTACGGGACGGATCTACGACTAGTGGAGAGACCCAGTACTTC. It specifies CASGLVRDGSTTSGETQYF.

The V gene is TRBV5-6, the J gene TRBJ1-1, with D possibly matching TRBD1 (6 bases). The CDR3 has 14 amino acids. The V end was cut by 3 bases, the J end by 5 bases, with 14 bases between. Germline V gene sequence: CDR1 SGHDT, CDR2 YYEEEE. The CDR3 coding sequence is TGTGCCAGCAGCTCAGGGGCCGGAGATACTGAAGCTTTCTTT. Its translation is CASSSGAGDTEAFF.

The genes are TRBV4-1 and TRBJ2-5; 7 nucleotides agree with TRBD1. The CDR3 sequence is 14 residues long. V shed 1 base, J shed 3 bases, and the junction held 2 bases outside the gene matches. Germline CDR1 is MGHRA and CDR2 is YSYEKL. CDR3 in amino acids: CASSQAGTEETQYF. In nucleotides, the CDR3 is TGCGCCAGCAGCCAAGCCGGGACAGAAGAGACCCAGTACTTC.

V and J are TRBV5-1 and TRBJ2-2; 10 bases are a match to TRBD1. V gave up 6 bases and J gave up 5 bases; unmatched junction bases: 7. The germline CDR1 and CDR2 sequences are SGHRS and YFSETQ. The CDR3 extends over 15 amino acids. CDR3: CASTTGQGETGELFF. The CDR3 DNA sequence: TGCGCCAGCACTACCGGACAGGGGGAAACCGGGGAGCTGTTTTTT.